This passage covers 14 T cell receptor beta chains from one sample sequenced in a study of siplizumab effects on memory and regulatory T cells. Generated by immunoSEQ multiplex PCR, the TCRdb table keeps only in-frame clones and is missing some. The table lists some 62,000 clones, around three quarters of them singletons. The sequenced sample consisted of memory CD4+ T cells sorted from blood. These receptors were taken from a human donor in good health.

This clone was seen a handful of times. The chain combines TRBV7-2 with TRBJ2-2, with D possibly TRBD1 on 5 matching bases. The CDR3 is made up of 15 amino acids. Trimming left V 1 base short and J 6 bases short, with 12 bases between. Per germline, CDR1 SGHTA and CDR2 FQGNSA. The CDR3 here is CASSLVWGSAGELFF. For the CDR3, the DNA is TGTGCCAGCAGCTTAGTTTGGGGCAGCGCCGGGGAGCTGTTTTTT.

The chain carries TRBV7-2 and TRBJ2-3, with TRBD2 as a possible D gene (5 bases). Germline loops: CDR1 SGHTA, CDR2 FQGNSA. There are 15 residues in the CDR3. With 5 bases removed from V and 2 bases from J, the gap between germline ends came to 14 bases. The CDR3: CASSRQSGYTDTQYF. CDR3 DNA sequence: TGTGCCAGCAGCCGCCAGAGCGGCTACACAGATACGCAGTATTTT.

The CDR3 loop is CASKLNTGELFF. DNA of the CDR3: TGTGCCAGCAAATTGAACACCGGGGAGCTGTTTTTT. This chain uses TRBV6-5 with TRBJ2-2; D is uncertain. CDR1 is MNHEY and CDR2 is SVGAGI in the germline V gene. V dropped 7 bases and J dropped 1 base, with 4 bases sitting between them. The CDR3 extends over 12 amino acids.

This chain's CDR3 is CAIEGQPQHF. The CDR3 DNA reads TGTGCCATTGAGGGCCAGCCCCAGCATTTT. The J gene is TRBJ1-5, the V gene TRBV10-3, with D unresolved. V shed 9 bases and J shed 7 bases, with 7 bases lying between them. The CDR3 totals 10 residues. Germline V gene data show CDR1 as ENHRY and CDR2 as SYGVKD.

V usage is TRBV5-6 and J usage is TRBJ2-7; 10 nucleotides align to TRBD1. Germline V gene sequence: CDR1 SGHDT, CDR2 YYEEEE. The CDR3 is made up of 12 amino acids. Trimming cost V 5 bases and J 6 bases; bases outside gene matches: 2. CDR3 sequence reads: CASSRDRGEQYF. CDR3 bases: TGTGCCAGCAGTCGGGACAGGGGCGAGCAGTACTTC.

The genes are TRBV5-1 and TRBJ2-2; TRBD2 aligns across 9 bases. The germline V gene encodes CDR1 SGHRS and CDR2 YFSETQ. The CDR3 contains 16 residues. V was clipped by 3 bases and J by 0 bases; unmatched bases: 3. CDR3 in DNA: TGCGCCAGCAGCTCGAGACTAGCGGCGAACACCGGGGAGCTGTTTTTT. This encodes CASSSRLAANTGELFF.

This chain joins TRBV7-2 and TRBJ2-5; D is ambiguous. The J call may be incorrect, as the DNA end agrees better with TRBJ2-7. The CDR3 sequence is 11 residues long. Looked up from germline, CDR1 is SGHTA and CDR2 is FQGNSA. In DNA, the CDR3 is TGTGCCAGCAGCTCCTCGATCGAGCAGTACTTC. It specifies CASSSSIEQYF.

V gene TRBV13 combines with J gene TRBJ2-3, with a tentative D call TRBD2 (6 bases). This CDR3 has 15 residues. V lost 6 bases and J 2 bases, leaving 15 bases between the germline ends. CDR1 is PRHDT and CDR2 is FYEKMQ in the germline V gene (reference sequence). This chain's CDR3 is CASSSDGGTTDTQYF. CDR3 bases: TGTGCCAGCAGTTCTGACGGAGGGACCACAGATACGCAGTATTTT.

This chain links TRBV15 with TRBJ2-3; D is perhaps TRBD2 (6 bases). Germline V gene sequence: CDR1 LNHNV, CDR2 YYDKDF (reference sequence). This CDR3 region has 14 residues. Trimming pared 9 bases from V and 4 bases from J, leaving 17 bases between. The CDR3 loop is CATARGAQADTQYF. Here the CDR3 DNA reads TGTGCCACTGCGCGGGGAGCCCAGGCAGATACGCAGTATTTT.

This sequence joins TRBV25-1 and TRBJ2-7; D remains unclear. Germline assignment: CDR1 MGHDK and CDR2 SYGVNS. V gave up 10 bases and J gave up 3 bases, with 16 bases separating them. The CDR3 length is 13 residues. The CDR3 region has the DNA TGTGCCACCACCCCCCGGGTGGGCTACGAGCAGTACTTC. Translating gives CATTPRVGYEQYF.

This sequence joins TRBV19 and TRBJ1-1, with D perhaps TRBD1 (5 bases). Trimming cost V 4 bases and J 10 bases, with 10 bases left between them. In germline, CDR1 is LNHDA, CDR2 SQIVND (reference sequence). This CDR3 spans 11 amino acids. The CDR3 reads CASSRGRGAFF. CDR3 sequence (DNA): TGTGCCAGTAGTAGGGGGAGAGGAGCTTTCTTT.

The chain uses TRBV6-6 and TRBJ2-7; TRBD2 aligns across 7 bases. CDR1 MNHNY and CDR2 SVGAGI come from the germline V gene (reference sequence). The J segment lost 3 bases and the V segment lost 6 bases, leaving 8 bases of the junction unmatched. This CDR3 has 14 residues. DNA of the CDR3: TGTGCCAGCAGCCCCGGGGGGACTCACTACGAGCAGTACTTC. Translating it yields CASSPGGTHYEQYF.

This clone appeared a single time. The rearrangement links TRBV13 to TRBJ1-1, with 11 positions matching TRBD1. CDR1 is PRHDT and CDR2 is FYEKMQ in the germline V gene (reference sequence). The CDR3 sequence is 15 residues long. The J segment lost 5 bases and the V segment lost 6 bases, leaving 8 bases of the junction unmatched. CDR3 coding DNA: TGTGCCAGCAGTCCAGGACAGGGGGCGAGGACTGAAGCTTTCTTT. This translates into CASSPGQGARTEAFF.

J is TRBJ2-1 and V is TRBV5-1; perhaps TRBD1 as D (6 bases). The CDR3 totals 13 residues. CDR1 SGHRS and CDR2 YFSETQ come from the germline V gene. Trimming removed 2 bases from V and 7 bases from J, with 10 bases in between. CDR3 sequence (DNA): TGCGCCAGCAGCTTAATTCAGGGGAATGAGCAGTTCTTC. Residues: CASSLIQGNEQFF.